The 17 T cell receptor beta chains given below trace back to one sample, sequenced in a study of shared clonotypes between healthy human individuals (dated by TCRdb to the early 2020s). CD8 naive samples were obtained by positive selection for CCR7 among CD45RO-negative cells, yielding a CD45RA+CCR7+ population from which TemRA cells were excluded. Libraries came from the immunoSEQ multiplex PCR assay. As stored in TCRdb, this immuneACCESS dataset retains in-frame rearrangements with V and J assigned. A fraction of the clones does not appear; measured against another copy, unresolved V genes explain less than half of the discrepancy, and the remainder lacks a known reason. The sample table holds 1.5 million to 2.5 million clones, of which approximately 94% were seen once. Jointly, the top ten make up around 1% of the sample. The specimen was naive CD8+ T cells sorted from blood. Per the publication, the cell subset or site label means: CD45RA+CCR7+. These receptors all come from a man younger than 30 in good health.

The gene calls are TRBV7-9 and TRBJ2-1; D is ambiguous. Germline CDR1 SEHNR, CDR2 FQNEAQ (reference sequence). The CDR3 sequence is 15 residues long. The germline V and J ends were trimmed by 4 bases and 4 bases, with 14 bases remaining between them. The CDR3 sequence: CASSSTVTPYNEQFF. The DNA of the CDR3 is TGTGCCAGCAGCTCGACGGTAACCCCTTACAATGAGCAGTTCTTC.

V and J are TRBV7-9 and TRBJ2-3; the match to TRBD2 covers 10 bases. This CDR3 contains 15 residues. CDR1 is SEHNR, CDR2 FQNEAQ, per germline (reference sequence). The J segment lost 5 bases and the V segment lost 5 bases, leaving 7 bases of the junction unmatched. The CDR3 here is CASSLFIAGGDTQYF. The CDR3 DNA reads as TGTGCCAGCAGCCTTTTTATAGCGGGGGGAGATACGCAGTATTTT.

This clone was observed a handful of times. The V call is TRBV10-2, the J call TRBJ2-1, with 9 bases lining up with TRBD1. The V and J ends lost 4 bases and 8 bases, in that order; junction bases with no gene match: 6. This CDR3 region has 14 residues. In germline, CDR1 is WSHSY, CDR2 SAAADI. This CDR3 is CASSGWDRVDEQFF. The DNA of the CDR3 is TGCGCCAGCAGTGGGTGGGACAGGGTCGATGAGCAGTTCTTC.

Points on this clone: The sample holds other DNA sequences that translate to the same CDR3. The rearrangement uses TRBV7-9 and TRBJ2-5, with 7 bases matching TRBD1. Germline assignment: CDR1 SEHNR and CDR2 FQNEAQ (reference sequence). The CDR3 has 13 residues. V dropped 4 bases and J dropped 2; count of bases not matched to a gene: 1. The CDR3 sequence: CASSSGQQETQYF. The CDR3, as DNA: TGTGCCAGCAGCTCGGGACAGCAAGAGACCCAGTACTTC.

V is TRBV6-5 and J is TRBJ2-5, with 9 nucleotides matching TRBD1. In germline, CDR1 is MNHEY, CDR2 SVGAGI. This CDR3 comprises 14 residues. J was trimmed by 4 bases and V by 6 bases; bases with no gene match: 6. CDR3 region: CASSGTGYGETQYF. In DNA, the CDR3 is TGTGCCAGCAGCGGGACAGGGTATGGAGAGACCCAGTACTTC.

A note on this clone: The junction differs from germline at one of its ends, possibly a read error. V usage is TRBV28 and J usage is TRBJ2-7; unclear D gene. Germline V lookup: CDR1 MDHEN, CDR2 SYDVKM. CDR3 length equals 16 residues. CDR3 nucleotides: TGTGCCAGCAGTAAATCGGGCCTCCTGGCATCCTCCGAGCAGTACTTC. Its protein is CASSKSGLLASSEQYF.

This sequence joins TRBV30 and TRBJ2-7; 7 bases match TRBD1. After removal of 0 bases from V and 5 bases from J, the junction contained 1 base not matched to a gene. CDR1 GTSNPN and CDR2 SVGIG come from the germline V gene (reference sequence). The CDR3 sequence is 12 residues long. The CDR3 protein is CAWSVTGNEQYF. DNA for the CDR3: TGTGCCTGGAGTGTGACAGGGAACGAGCAGTACTTC.

The CDR3 reads CATDHTGELFF. Here the CDR3 DNA reads TGTGCCACGGACCACACCGGGGAGCTGTTTTTT. V gene TRBV30 combines with J gene TRBJ2-2; D gene unclear. CDR1 is GTSNPN, CDR2 SVGIG, per germline (reference sequence). There are 11 residues in the CDR3. V lost 8 bases, J lost 3 bases, and 7 bases lay in between.

This chain connects TRBV7-9 to TRBJ2-1; 14 bases line up with TRBD2. Germline lookup yields CDR1 SEHNR and CDR2 FQNEAQ (reference sequence). V dropped 0 bases and J dropped 6; count of bases not matched to a gene: 1. The length of the CDR3 is 16 residues. CDR3 residues: CASSLAGLAGANEQFF. For the CDR3, the DNA is TGTGCCAGCAGCTTAGCGGGACTAGCGGGAGCCAATGAGCAGTTCTTC.

The chain couples TRBV30 to TRBJ1-2; perhaps TRBD1 as D (6 bases). The CDR3 has 15 amino acids. In germline, CDR1 is GTSNPN, CDR2 SVGIG (reference sequence). V was trimmed by 2 bases and J by 5 bases, leaving 18 bases between them. The CDR3 DNA is TGTGCCTGGAGTCCCGAATTGACAGGCCCTTATGGCTACACCTTC. It is translated as CAWSPELTGPYGYTF.

The rearrangement uses TRBV25-1 and TRBJ2-1; 10 bases are shared with TRBD1. J was trimmed by 1 base and V by 8 bases; bases with no gene match: 2. The germline CDR1 and CDR2 sequences are MGHDK and SYGVNS. The CDR3 runs to 14 residues. The CDR3, as DNA: TGTGCCAGCCGGGGACAGGGGTCCTACAATGAGCAGTTCTTC. It encodes CASRGQGSYNEQFF.

The genes are TRBV7-6 and TRBJ2-7; D might be TRBD2 (5 bases). The germline V gene has CDR1 SGHVS and CDR2 FNYEAQ. The ends were cut back, 5 bases at V and 3 bases at J, with 14 bases in the middle. CDR3 length equals 14 residues. The CDR3 nucleotides read TGTGCCAGCAGCCCCACTAGTGCCCTCTACGAGCAGTACTTC. It codes for CASSPTSALYEQYF.

This clone was detected once. The chain employs TRBV13 and TRBJ2-7, with 7 bases matching TRBD1. The CDR3 covers 14 residues. Unmatched junction bases numbered 6, after V lost 4 bases and J lost 3 bases. The germline V gene encodes CDR1 PRHDT and CDR2 FYEKMQ (reference sequence). Here the CDR3 DNA reads TGTGCCAGCAGCTCCCGGGACAGACACTACGAGCAGTACTTC. Translation gives CASSSRDRHYEQYF.

The chain links TRBV28 to TRBJ2-7, with TRBD1 matching over 7 bases. This CDR3 region has 15 residues. CDR1 is MDHEN and CDR2 is SYDVKM in the germline V gene. V dropped 3 bases and J dropped 5; count of bases not matched to a gene: 10. The CDR3 is CASSLPQGNKNEQYF. The CDR3 nucleotides are TGTGCCAGCAGTTTGCCACAGGGGAATAAAAACGAGCAGTACTTC.

This clone occurred once. The gene calls are TRBV27 and TRBJ2-1, with TRBD2 matching 9 bases. Per germline, CDR1 MNHEY and CDR2 SMNVEV (reference sequence). V gave up 5 bases and J gave up 9 bases; unmatched junction bases: 2. There are 12 residues in the CDR3. The CDR3 here is CASSQAGGEQFF. The CDR3 nucleotides are TGTGCCAGCAGTCAAGCGGGAGGTGAGCAGTTCTTC.

This CDR3 reads CASSLETSGGSYNEQFF. The DNA of the CDR3 is TGTGCCAGCAGCTTAGAGACTAGCGGAGGCTCCTACAATGAGCAGTTCTTC. V and J are TRBV11-3 and TRBJ2-1; 9 nucleotides line up with TRBD2. Germline loops: CDR1 SGHNT, CDR2 YENEEA. V gave up 0 bases and J gave up 0 bases; unmatched junction bases: 3. CDR3 length equals 17 residues.

As to this clone: Relative to the germline gene, one junction end is altered; a read error may explain this. The chain uses TRBV9 and TRBJ1-2; D may be TRBD1 (5 bases). There are 18 residues in the CDR3. The germline V gene encodes CDR1 SGDLS and CDR2 YYNGEE. The CDR3 loop reads CAGSVGRDRSLANYGYTF. DNA for the CDR3: TGTGCCGGCAGCGTAGGTAGGGACCGTTCATTAGCTAACTATGGCTACACCTTC.